This entry is about one T cell receptor beta chain. The CDR3 spans 14 residues. CDR1 and CDR2 (germline): SGHDT, YYEEEE. V gave up 3 bases and J gave up 4 bases; unmatched junction bases: 7. Time point denoted: pre-treatment baseline. Sampling occurred pretreatment (T0) and at week 3 (W3), after cycle one of checkpoint blockade. This record comes from a study of blood T cell dynamics during melanoma immunotherapy. Study at large: First-line therapy was either pembrolizumab or nivolumab with ipilimumab for metastatic melanoma.

DNA loading was fixed at about 360 ng for all bulk PBMC samples. Assay used: immunoSEQ multiplex PCR; TCRdb lists only in-frame clones, some missing. The data show more than 6,500 clones, approximately 83% seen once. The material was blood, obtained from a patient treated with checkpoint blockade. The chain joins TRBV5-6 to TRBJ2-7; 7 bases are a match to TRBD1. The clonotype comes from a human donor with melanoma. Some clones in this sample may be carry-over from other donors' samples. CDR3 loop: CASSSRQGTYEQYF. CDR3 nucleotides: TGTGCCAGCAGCTCCCGACAGGGAACTTACGAGCAGTACTTC.